One and the same sample provided the 24 T cell receptor beta chains below, sequenced in a study of regulatory T cells in long-lasting Graves disease. As for time point: persistent/refractory GD, antithyroid drugs over 5 years with positive TRAb. After RNA was extracted from PBMCs, the TCR library was made from it. Investigators prepared the TCR beta libraries by applying iRepertoire HTBI primers and Arm-PCR of CDR3 regions. TCRdb re-derived calls from the multiplex PCR reads in MiXCR, one entry per CDR3 protein. The table has a few hundred thousand distinct CDR3 sequences, around 24% seen once; the top ten hold 26%. Source: peripheral blood mononuclear cells (PBMCs), taken when the disease was refractory, from a patient treated with antithyroid drugs. The receptor source for this set is a female donor with Graves disease.

This clonotype was found many times. The rearrangement uses TRBV5-1 and TRBJ2-2; TRBD2 matches at 9 bases. The CDR3 is made up of 14 amino acids. V shed 8 bases and J 3 bases; nucleotides not matched to a gene: 5. CDR1 is SGHRS, CDR2 YFSETQ, per germline. CDR3 sequence (DNA): TGCGCCAGAGAAGCGGGAGGTGACACCGGGGAGCTGTTTTTT. Its translation is CAREAGGDTGELFF.

This sequence joins TRBV13 and TRBJ2-5, with D perhaps given as TRBD1 or TRBD2 (5 bases each). Germline loops: CDR1 PRHDT, CDR2 FYEKMQ (reference sequence). This CDR3 is built from 15 residues. With 3 bases removed from V and 4 bases from J, the gap between germline ends came to 15 bases. CDR3 coding DNA: TGTGCCAGCAGCTTGACGGGGAGTGGGGGAGAGACCCAGTACTTC. Protein product: CASSLTGSGGETQYF.

The chain has TRBV7-9 and TRBJ1-1; D might be TRBD1 (5 bases). This CDR3 comprises 14 residues. Germline-derived CDR1 and CDR2 are SEHNR and FQNEAQ (reference sequence). V lost 0 bases and J 6 bases, leaving 11 bases between the germline ends. For the CDR3, the DNA is TGTGCCAGCAGCTTAGCACTCCCGGGACCTGAAGCTTTCTTT. As protein: CASSLALPGPEAFF.

In its sample, this clonotype was seen many times. V and J are TRBV28 and TRBJ2-4, with 9 bases fitting TRBD1. Germline CDR1 MDHEN, CDR2 SYDVKM. This CDR3 has 14 residues. Trimming removed 5 bases from V and 8 bases from J; junction bases left unmatched: 7. Written as DNA, the CDR3 is TGTGCCAGCAGTCAACCGACAGGGGGGGACATTCAGTACTTC. It codes for CASSQPTGGDIQYF.

This clonotype was recorded once. The conserved final phenylalanine or tryptophan is absent from the CDR3, which likely points to a read error. The J gene is TRBJ2-5, the V gene TRBV18; 7 bases map to TRBD2. The CDR3 is 15 amino acids. The V gene end was trimmed by 6 bases and the J gene end by 1 base; junction bases not matched to a gene: 8. CDR1 KGHSH and CDR2 LQKENI come from the germline V gene. In nucleotides, the CDR3 is TGTGCCAGCTCGTCTCGCCCGGGAGGCCAAGAGACCCAGTACTTA. This codes for CASSSRPGGQETQYL.

This sequence joins TRBV20-1 and TRBJ2-1; 10 positions agree with TRBD2. Unmatched junction bases numbered 7, after V lost 3 bases and J lost 8 bases. Germline V lookup: CDR1 DFQATT, CDR2 SNEGSKA (reference sequence). There are 14 residues in the CDR3. CDR3 amino acids: CSASTLAGVDEQFF. The CDR3 DNA reads TGCAGTGCTAGTACCCTAGCGGGAGTGGATGAGCAGTTCTTC.

This clonotype was observed at least ten times. Written as DNA, the CDR3 is TGTGCCAGCAGTGTAGAGAAGAATCAGCCCCAGCATTTT. Translation gives CASSVEKNQPQHF. The rearrangement joins TRBV2 to TRBJ1-5; D remains unclear. Germline V lookup: CDR1 SNHLY, CDR2 FYNNEI. The CDR3 has 13 amino acids. The ends were cut back, 4 bases at V and 4 bases at J, with 8 bases in the middle.

The chain has TRBV7-3 and TRBJ1-1; D remains unclear. Per the germline V gene, CDR1 is SGHTA and CDR2 is FQGTGA. V gave up 0 bases and J gave up 8 bases, with 7 bases separating them. CDR3 size: 12 residues. CDR3 sequence (DNA): TGTGCCAGCAGCTTAACGAACGGAGAAGCTTTCTTT. Amino acids: CASSLTNGEAFF.

This clonotype was observed a handful of times. The chain recombines TRBV20-1 with TRBJ1-2; 7 positions agree with TRBD1. J gave up 0 bases and V 6 bases, and 7 bases lay outside the gene matches. Germline CDR1 and CDR2: DFQATT and SNEGSKA (reference sequence). The CDR3 has 14 residues. CDR3 protein: CSAARQGTNYGYTF. The CDR3 DNA sequence: TGCAGTGCGGCAAGACAGGGAACTAACTATGGCTACACCTTC.

This clonotype has a count of ten or more. This rearrangement joins TRBV2 to TRBJ1-3, with D uncertain. Deletions cut 4 bases from V and 4 bases from J, with 5 bases between. Germline assignment: CDR1 SNHLY and CDR2 FYNNEI. There are 12 residues in the CDR3. CDR3 residues: CASSVEGNTIYF. CDR3 DNA: TGTGCCAGCAGTGTGGAAGGAAACACCATATATTTT.

The chain is built from TRBV5-1 and TRBJ2-5; tentative D call: TRBD2 (5 bases). Germline V gives CDR1 SGHRS, CDR2 YFSETQ. Trimming pared 1 base from V and 3 bases from J, leaving 7 bases between. The CDR3 has 13 residues. The CDR3 region is CASSLMEEETQYF. In nucleotides, the CDR3 is TGCGCCAGCAGCTTGATGGAGGAAGAGACCCAGTACTTC.

In this sample, this clonotype turned up many times. The chain recombines TRBV7-2 with TRBJ1-2, with no clear D. The germline V gene has CDR1 SGHTA and CDR2 FQGNSA. The CDR3 is made up of 14 amino acids. The V and J ends lost 6 bases and 7 bases respectively, with 18 bases between them. CDR3 DNA: TGTGCCAGCAGGCCGCCGTCGTACGGACGTGGCTACACCTTC. Amino acids: CASRPPSYGRGYTF.

This clonotype was seen more than once but under ten times. The chain uses TRBV4-2 and TRBJ2-7; perhaps TRBD1 as D (5 bases). The CDR3 sequence is 14 residues long. Germline CDR1 reads LGHNA; CDR2 reads YNFKEQ. V was cut by 0 bases and J by 3 bases, with 9 bases left in between. CDR3 DNA sequence: TGTGCCAGCAGCCAAGAGTGGGGCGTCTACGAGCAGTACTTC. This translates into CASSQEWGVYEQYF.

In this sample, this clonotype turned up a few times. The chain carries TRBV4-1 and TRBJ2-7; TRBD2 matches at 11 bases. The germline CDR1 and CDR2 sequences are MGHRA and YSYEKL. The CDR3 runs to 17 residues. V lost 0 bases and J lost 2; bases outside the gene matches: 6. In nucleotides, the CDR3 is TGCGCCAGCAGCCAAGATCCCCCTAGCGGGAGGCCCTACGAGCAGTACTTC. Its protein product is CASSQDPPSGRPYEQYF.

This clonotype was detected ten times or more. The chain is built from TRBV28 and TRBJ2-5; weak D call: TRBD2 (6 bases). This CDR3 is built from 15 residues. CDR1 and CDR2 (germline): MDHEN, SYDVKM. Trimming pared 7 bases from V and 2 bases from J, leaving 17 bases between. The CDR3 loop reads CASTQTGAVQETQYF. DNA for the CDR3: TGTGCCAGCACACAAACGGGAGCAGTACAAGAGACCCAGTACTTC.

The V and J genes are TRBV29-1 and TRBJ2-7; either TRBD1 or TRBD2 may supply D (5 bases each). The ends were cut back, 4 bases at V and 6 bases at J, with 10 bases in the middle. The germline V gene has CDR1 SQVTM and CDR2 ANQGSEA. CDR3 size: 11 residues. As DNA, the CDR3 is TGCAGCGTTGGGGACCCAGGCGAGCAGTACTTC. This translates into CSVGDPGEQYF.

The rearrangement uses TRBV20-1 and TRBJ2-6; unclear D gene. The CDR3 length is 16 residues. The V end lost 0 bases, the J end lost 4 bases, and 13 bases lay between the germline ends. Germline loops: CDR1 DFQATT, CDR2 SNEGSKA (reference sequence). CDR3 sequence (DNA): TGCAGTGCTAGAGATCGAACGGCCGTAGGGGCCAACGTCCTGACTTTC. This translates into CSARDRTAVGANVLTF.

This clonotype was seen a handful of times. The chain employs TRBV20-1 and TRBJ2-7; D is uncertain. The CDR3 sequence is 13 residues long. In germline, CDR1 is DFQATT, CDR2 SNEGSKA (reference sequence). Trimming removed 7 bases at V and 4 bases at J, with 17 bases between. CDR3 nucleotide sequence: TGCAGTGTCGATTCAGACGTCGGTTACGAGCAGTACTTC. Residues: CSVDSDVGYEQYF.

At least ten counts were recorded for this clonotype. The V and J genes are TRBV2 and TRBJ1-5, with D perhaps matching TRBD1 (5 bases). Germline CDR1 SNHLY, CDR2 FYNNEI. The CDR3 covers 15 residues. The ends were cut back, 5 bases at V and 2 bases at J, with 13 bases in the middle. The CDR3: CASSRLGGRNQPQHF. CDR3 nucleotides: TGTGCCAGCAGTAGACTGGGGGGTCGCAATCAGCCCCAGCATTTT.

This clonotype was counted between two and nine times. The chain employs TRBV19 and TRBJ2-6, with 10 bases matching TRBD1. This CDR3 comprises 17 residues. The V and J ends lost 1 base and 2 bases, in that order; junction bases with no gene match: 2. Germline loops: CDR1 LNHDA, CDR2 SQIVND (reference sequence). The CDR3 reads CASSIGTGGTGANVLTF. The CDR3 DNA reads TGTGCCAGTAGTATAGGGACAGGGGGGACTGGGGCCAACGTCCTGACTTTC. The full variable domain, in which reference TRBV19 and TRBJ2-6 provide the parts outside the CDR3, is DGGITQSPKYLFRKEGQNVTLSCEQNLNHDAMYWYRQDPGQGLRLIYYSQIVNDFQKGDIAEGYSVSREKKESFPLTVTSAQKNPTAFYLCASSIGTGGTGANVLTFGAGSRLTVL.

The V call is TRBV15, the J call TRBJ2-3; D perhaps matches TRBD2 (6 bases). The V end was cut by 5 bases, the J end by 5 bases, with 20 bases between. This CDR3 contains 16 residues. Germline assignment: CDR1 LNHNV and CDR2 YYDKDF (reference sequence). CDR3 protein: CATSGRRDRQGDTQYF. The CDR3 bases are TGTGCCACCAGCGGAAGGAGGGATCGGCAGGGAGATACGCAGTATTTT.

The rearrangement links TRBV30 to TRBJ2-7; tentatively, D is TRBD1 (5 bases). Trimming left V 6 bases short and J 7 bases short, with 19 bases between. This CDR3 spans 13 amino acids. Germline V lookup: CDR1 GTSNPN, CDR2 SVGIG (reference sequence). Here the CDR3 DNA reads TGTGCCTGTTTCGGACACCCCGCCTGGGAGCAGTACTTC. Its translation is CACFGHPAWEQYF.

This clonotype was observed a few times. The chain combines TRBV20-1 with TRBJ2-7; 7 bases map to TRBD1. Germline lookup yields CDR1 DFQATT and CDR2 SNEGSKA (reference sequence). CDR3 length equals 12 residues. The V and J ends lost 6 bases and 3 bases, in that order; junction bases with no gene match: 5. CDR3 amino acids: CSAVGTVYEQYF. The CDR3 DNA reads TGCAGTGCGGTCGGGACAGTCTACGAGCAGTACTTC.

This clonotype was counted only a few times. One junction end disagrees with the germline gene, perhaps due to a read error. This sequence joins TRBV28 and TRBJ2-7; D not resolved. The CDR3 loop spans 13 amino acids. Germline-derived CDR1 and CDR2 are MDHEN and SYDVKM. This CDR3 is CASRIYWSREQHF. For the CDR3, the DNA is TGTGCCAGCAGGATTTATTGGAGTCGCGAGCAGCACTTC.